This entry features one T cell receptor beta chain sequence. The data belong to a study of control samples from healthy donors and cancer patients. With 0 bases removed from V and 3 bases from J, the gap between germline ends came to 10 bases. Germline-derived CDR1 and CDR2 are SGHNT and YYREEE (reference sequence). The CDR3 is made up of 14 amino acids. Assay used: immunoSEQ multiplex PCR; TCRdb lists only in-frame clones, some missing. The sample includes some 410,000 clones, approximately 92% of them seen just once. The clonotype originates from a man aged 35 to 55 with head and neck cancer. Sequenced input: PBMCs. V and J are TRBV5-4 and TRBJ2-7; D is perhaps TRBD1 (5 bases). CDR3 coding DNA: TGTGCCAGCAGCTTGGAAGGGGAAGGCTACGAGCAGTACTTC. It codes for CASSLEGEGYEQYF.